Below, 17 T cell receptor beta chains from the same sample are listed, as sequenced in a study of T cells in women clearing cervical HPV infection. TCRdb keeps only in-frame clones here, not all; method: immunoSEQ multiplex PCR. Here the sample table reports roughly 20,000 clones. Sequenced: blood buffy coat. These TCRs come from a woman between 18 and 70 years old with a cervical HPV16 infection that either progressed to CIN3+ or cleared (not recorded which).

For this clone: The sequenced fragment ends 3 residues before the CDR3 boundary, so the rest is inferred from the germline J gene. The chain uses TRBV6-4 and TRBJ2-1, with 10 bases lining up with TRBD2. The CDR3 has 15 amino acids. From germline, CDR1 is MRHNA and CDR2 SNTAGT. The V segment lost 4 bases and the J segment 2 bases; nucleotides outside the gene matches: 2. The sequenced part of the CDR3 DNA is TGTGCCAGCAGTGGAACTAGCGGGGCCTACAATGAG. Translated, it gives CASSGTSGAYNE. The complete CDR3 sequence is CASSGTSGAYNEQFF.

In regard to this clone: The missing CDR3 end, 3 residues past where the read stops, is filled in from the germline J gene. The chain has TRBV29-1 and TRBJ2-7; possibly TRBD2 for D (5 bases). This CDR3 has 13 residues. V gave up 5 bases and J gave up 3 bases, with 14 bases separating them. Germline assignment: CDR1 SQVTM and CDR2 ANQGSEA. CDR3 DNA (partial): TGCAGCGTTCGGGGAAAGAGGCTCTACGAG. Translating gives CSVRGKRLYE. The full CDR3 reads CSVRGKRLYEQYF.

As regards this clone: Sequencing ends 3 residues short of the CDR3 end; the germline J gene provides the rest. The chain has TRBV20-1 and TRBJ2-7, with D possibly being TRBD2 (6 bases). V dropped 6 bases and J dropped 6 bases, with 15 bases sitting between them. Germline V CDR1 and CDR2: DFQATT, SNEGSKA (reference sequence). The CDR3 consists of 12 residues. The CDR3 protein is CSAVDGGREQYF. The CDR3 DNA, read in part, is TGCAGTGCAGTTGACGGGGGACGCGAG.

About this clone: From the germline J gene comes the end of the CDR3, since the read stops 3 residues before it. The V call is TRBV5-1, the J call TRBJ1-2, with D perhaps matching TRBD1 (5 bases). The germline CDR1 and CDR2 sequences are SGHRS and YFSETQ. CDR3 size: 13 residues. V was pared by 1 base and J by 7 bases, with 11 bases between. The part of the CDR3 DNA that was read is TGCGCCAGCAGCTTGCAGGGTGGTCCTGGC. This sequence encodes CASSLQGGPG. The entire CDR3 reads CASSLQGGPGYTF.

With regard to this clone: The sequenced fragment ends 3 residues before the CDR3 boundary, so the rest is inferred from the germline J gene. This chain links TRBV6-2 or TRBV6-3 with TRBJ1-2; D may be TRBD1 (6 bases). The length of the CDR3 is 14 residues. The germline V gene encodes CDR1 MNHEY and CDR2 SVGEGT. Here the CDR3 reads CASSYHRVGNDYTF. The DNA read from the CDR3 is TGTGCCAGCAGTTACCACAGGGTAGGCAATGAC.

In the case of this clone: The read terminates 3 residues ahead of where the CDR3 ends, so the germline J gene completes it. V gene TRBV7-2 combines with J gene TRBJ2-1; TRBD2 agrees at 11 bases. CDR3 length: 15 residues. The germline gives CDR1 SGHTA, CDR2 FQGNSA. V dropped 3 bases and J dropped 3; count of bases not matched to a gene: 1. The part of the CDR3 DNA that was read is TGTGCCAGCAGCTTGACTAGCGGGGACTACAATGAG. Translated: CASSLTSGDYNE. The whole CDR3 protein reads CASSLTSGDYNEQFF.

Turning to this clone: The read ends 3 residues shy of where the CDR3 ends; the end is completed using the germline J gene. The chain is built from TRBV9 and TRBJ1-2; 10 bases map to TRBD1. The length of the CDR3 is 11 residues. Germline CDR1 reads SGDLS; CDR2 reads YYNGEE. CDR3 bases read: TGTGCCAGCGGGACAGGGGTAGGC. Translation: CASGTGVG. The whole CDR3 protein reads CASGTGVGYTF.

As concerns this clone: The observed sequence ends 3 residues before the CDR3 terminus, with the missing tail filled in from the germline J gene. The rearrangement uses TRBV5-1 and TRBJ2-6; a possible D gene is TRBD1 (6 bases). Trimming cost V 4 bases and J 0 bases, with 17 bases left between them. This CDR3 region has 18 residues. Germline V gene data show CDR1 as SGHRS and CDR2 as YFSETQ. CDR3 DNA, as far as it was read: TGCGCCAGCAGCACCACGACAGGTCCCAGCTCTGGGGCCAACGTC. Its translation is CASSTTTGPSSGANV. The full CDR3 is CASSTTTGPSSGANVLTF. Combining the CDR3 with reference TRBV5-1 and TRBJ2-6 gives the whole variable domain KAGVTQTPRYLIKTRGQQVTLSCSPISGHRSVSWYQQTPGQGLQFLFEYFSETQRNKGNFPGRFSGRQFSNSRSEMNVSTLELGDSALYLCASSTTTGPSSGANVLTFGAGSRLTVL.

For this clone: The read comes to an end 3 residues before the CDR3 does, leaving the germline J gene to fill in the end. The chain joins TRBV20-1 to TRBJ2-3; 7 bases are shared with TRBD2. CDR1 and CDR2 (germline): DFQATT, SNEGSKA (reference sequence). The CDR3 extends over 17 amino acids. Unmatched junction bases numbered 15, after V lost 2 bases and J lost 4 bases. The CDR3 DNA, read in part, is TGCAGTGCTAGAAAACCAAGCGGGGCGGCCCTCCCAGATACG. Translated, it gives CSARKPSGAALPDT. The CDR3 as a whole reads CSARKPSGAALPDTQYF.

Concerning this clone itself: Read sequence stops 3 residues before the CDR3 end, and the germline J gene provides the missing end. The chain combines TRBV30 with TRBJ1-6, with D possibly being TRBD1 (6 bases). Per germline, CDR1 GTSNPN and CDR2 SVGIG (reference sequence). The CDR3 extends over 16 amino acids. V lost 2 bases and J 9 bases, leaving 20 bases between the germline ends. The part of the CDR3 DNA that was read is TGTGCCTGGAGTCCCCTCCAGGGGATACCAAGTTCACCC. Translated: CAWSPLQGIPSSP. The full CDR3 reads CAWSPLQGIPSSPLHF.

Concerning this clone: With the read ending 3 residues before the CDR3 end, the germline J gene is used to fill in that end. The gene calls are TRBV30 and TRBJ1-5; TRBD1 is a possible D gene (6 bases). Trimming cost V 2 bases and J 6 bases, with 8 bases left between them. From germline, CDR1 is GTSNPN and CDR2 SVGIG (reference sequence). The CDR3 extends over 12 amino acids. The part of the CDR3 DNA that was read is TGTGCCTGGAGTACAGGGTTTCAGCCC. This sequence encodes CAWSTGFQP. The entire CDR3 protein is CAWSTGFQPQHF.

Its frequency marks this clone as medium-sized. The read terminates 3 residues ahead of where the CDR3 ends, so the germline J gene completes it. The chain joins TRBV29-1 to TRBJ2-3; D unclear. V was pared by 8 bases and J by 2 bases, with 8 bases between. The germline CDR1 and CDR2 sequences are SQVTM and ANQGSEA. CDR3 size: 11 residues. This CDR3 is CSTCATDTQYF. The DNA read from the CDR3 is TGCAGCACCTGCGCCACAGATACG.

About this clone: The sequence runs out 3 residues before the end of the CDR3; the remainder is reconstructed from the germline J gene. The chain links TRBV7-9 to TRBJ1-4; a weak D match, TRBD1 (6 bases). CDR1 is SEHNR and CDR2 is FQNEAQ in the germline V gene (reference sequence). CDR3 size: 14 residues. Trimming cost V 3 bases and J 7 bases, with 12 bases left between them. CDR3: CASSLGGRLEKLFF. The CDR3 DNA, read in part, is TGTGCCAGCAGCTTGGGGGGGCGCCTTGAAAAA.

Details on this clone: The read is 3 residues too short to cover the CDR3 end, so that end is filled in from the germline J gene. The chain employs TRBV7-9 and TRBJ2-3; D ambiguous. CDR1 is SEHNR and CDR2 is FQNEAQ in the germline V gene (reference sequence). The CDR3 contains 12 residues. Trimming stripped 2 bases from V and 7 bases from J, with 7 bases between. CDR3 bases read: TGTGCCAGCAGCTTACAGCGCTATACG. It codes for CASSLQRYT. The entire CDR3 sequence reads CASSLQRYTQYF.

Worth noting for this clone: The sequence runs out 3 residues before the end of the CDR3; the remainder is reconstructed from the germline J gene. This chain joins TRBV29-1 and TRBJ2-1; weak D call: TRBD1 (5 bases). The ends were cut back, 0 bases at V and 8 bases at J, with 5 bases in the middle. Germline V gene sequence: CDR1 SQVTM, CDR2 ANQGSEA. The CDR3 consists of 11 residues. The CDR3 DNA, read in part, is TGCAGCGTTGAAGACAGGGATGAG. This translates into CSVEDRDE. In full, the CDR3 reads CSVEDRDEQFF.

As concerns this clone: The read is 3 residues too short to cover the CDR3 end, so that end is filled in from the germline J gene. The chain recombines TRBV28 with TRBJ1-5, with a possible D match to TRBD1 (5 bases). Looked up from germline, CDR1 is MDHEN and CDR2 is SYDVKM. V lost 8 bases to trimming and J lost 0 bases, with 11 bases between them. The CDR3 covers 14 residues. The covered CDR3 bases are TGTGCCAGCGCAGACAGATATAGCAATCAGCCC. Its protein product is CASADRYSNQP. In full, the CDR3 reads CASADRYSNQPQHF.

Concerning this clone itself: At one end the junction does not follow the germline gene, possibly because of a read error. The CDR3 end is not reached by the read, which stops 3 residues before it; the germline J gene fills it in. The rearrangement uses TRBV19 and TRBJ1-2; 7 positions agree with TRBD1. Germline V gene sequence: CDR1 LNHDA, CDR2 SQIVND (reference sequence). The CDR3 sequence is 13 residues long. The CDR3 sequence is CASSPGGGYDYTF. Incomplete CDR3 DNA: TGTGCCAGTAGTCCAGGGGGTGGGTATGAC.